This TCR beta chain came from a study of control samples from healthy donors and cancer patients. V lost 4 bases, J lost 7 bases, and 12 bases stayed unmatched. CDR3 size: 15 residues. CDR1 and CDR2 (germline): SGHAT, FQNNGV. The repertoire was sequenced with immunoSEQ multiplex PCR; TCRdb's copy has only in-frame clones and lacks some. Counted here are about 120,000 clones, around 87% occurring once; the ten biggest clones make up 9.5% to 13%. The clonotype was recovered from a man younger than 40 in good health. The chain recombines TRBV11-2 with TRBJ2-5; 7 positions match TRBD1. The sample consisted of blood. The CDR3 sequence is CASSSTGTPGVTQYF. Here the CDR3 DNA reads TGTGCCAGCAGCTCGACAGGGACCCCCGGGGTGACCCAGTACTTC.